This T cell receptor beta chain was recovered during a study of blood T cell repertoires in COVID-19. Overall study context: From T cells, B-cell-depleted T cells, or PBMCs came the material, which was cDNA or gDNA.

Original data processing: Amplification from reference gene primers served as the basis for estimated nucleated cell counts. Profiled with immunoSEQ multiplex PCR; TCRdb holds only in-frame clones, not every one. The DNA was the basis for D and trimming; V, J and clone size are from that table. The sample includes about 290,000 clones, approximately 90% of them seen just once. The CDR3 is 12 amino acids. V shed 4 bases and J shed 7 bases, with 11 bases lying between them. Germline values: CDR1 LGHDT, CDR2 YNNKEL (reference sequence). Sequencing was carried out using peripheral blood. The chain joins TRBV3-1 (or the pseudogene TRBV3-2) to TRBJ2-7; D might be TRBD2 (6 bases). The receptor was derived from a man aged 35 to 55 with acute or convalescent COVID-19. The CDR3: CASSLRAGEQYF. CDR3 DNA sequence: TGTGCCAGCAGCCTACGCGCGGGGGAGCAGTACTTC.